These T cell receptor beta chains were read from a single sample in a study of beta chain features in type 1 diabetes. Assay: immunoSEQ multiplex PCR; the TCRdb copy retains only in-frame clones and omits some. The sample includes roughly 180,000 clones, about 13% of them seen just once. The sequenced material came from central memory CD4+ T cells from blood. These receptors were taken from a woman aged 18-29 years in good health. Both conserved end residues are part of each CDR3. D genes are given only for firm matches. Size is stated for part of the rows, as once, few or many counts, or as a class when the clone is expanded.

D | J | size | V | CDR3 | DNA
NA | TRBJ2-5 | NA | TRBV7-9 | CASSLDGRETQYF | TGTGCCAGCAGCTTAGACGGCAGGGAGACCCAGTACTTC
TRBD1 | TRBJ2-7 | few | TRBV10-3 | CAISESTGDHYEQYF | TGTGCCATCAGTGAGTCTACAGGGGATCACTACGAGCAGTACTTC
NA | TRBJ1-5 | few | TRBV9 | CASSVGQINQPQHF | TGTGCCAGCAGCGTTGGACAGATAAATCAGCCCCAGCATTTT
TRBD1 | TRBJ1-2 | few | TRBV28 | CASSGNRGNYGYTF | TGTGCCAGCAGTGGGAACAGGGGTAACTATGGCTACACCTTC
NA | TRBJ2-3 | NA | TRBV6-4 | CASSDDRLDTQYF | TGTGCCAGCAGTGACGACAGGTTAGATACGCAGTATTTT
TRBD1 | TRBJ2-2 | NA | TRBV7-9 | CASSFNRGRSTGELFF | TGTGCCAGCAGCTTTAACAGGGGGCGTAGCACCGGGGAGCTGTTTTTT
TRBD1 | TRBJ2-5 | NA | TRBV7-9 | CASSFSTGTGLVKTQYF | TGTGCCAGCAGCTTCAGTACCGGGACAGGGTTGGTAAAGACCCAGTACTTC
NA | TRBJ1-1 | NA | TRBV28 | CASRSFVPATTMNTEAFF | TGTGCCAGCAGATCCTTTGTGCCGGCGACTACTATGAACACTGAAGCTTTCTTT
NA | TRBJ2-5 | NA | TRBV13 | CASSQRVIQETQYF | TGTGCCAGCAGCCAGCGGGTGATCCAAGAGACCCAGTACTTC
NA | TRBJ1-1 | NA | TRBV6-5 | CASSYSREAAFF | TGTGCCAGCAGTTACTCTAGGGAGGCTGCTTTCTTT
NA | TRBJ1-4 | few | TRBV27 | CASSSRQDSEKLFF | TGTGCCAGCAGTTCCCGCCAGGACAGTGAAAAACTGTTTTTT
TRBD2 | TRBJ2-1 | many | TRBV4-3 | CASSQVKREDNEQFF | TGCGCCAGCAGCCAAGTTAAGCGGGAGGACAATGAGCAGTTCTTC
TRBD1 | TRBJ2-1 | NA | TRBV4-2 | CASSKAGTGSLYNEQFF | TGTGCCAGCAGCAAAGCCGGGACAGGGTCACTCTACAATGAGCAGTTCTTC
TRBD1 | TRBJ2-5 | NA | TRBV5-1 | CASSFSGTGIGEQETQYF | TGCGCCAGCAGCTTTTCCGGGACAGGGATCGGGGAACAAGAGACCCAGTACTTC
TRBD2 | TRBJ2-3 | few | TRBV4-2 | CASSQGLAGGDTQYF | TGTGCCAGCAGCCAAGGACTAGCGGGAGGAGATACGCAGTATTTT
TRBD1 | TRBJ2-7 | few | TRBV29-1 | CSVGHRDRVHEQYF | TGCAGCGTTGGTCACCGGGACAGGGTTCACGAGCAGTACTTC
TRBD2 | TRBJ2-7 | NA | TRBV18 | CASSPPTSGYYEQYF | TGTGCCAGCTCACCACCTACTAGCGGCTATTACGAGCAGTACTTC
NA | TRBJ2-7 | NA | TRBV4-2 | CASSPDSARSHEQYF | TGTGCCAGCAGCCCTGATAGCGCGAGATCCCACGAGCAGTACTTC
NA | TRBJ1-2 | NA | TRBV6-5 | CASSGEHHYGYTF | TGTGCCAGCAGTGGTGAACATCACTATGGCTACACCTTC
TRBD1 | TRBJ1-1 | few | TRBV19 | CASTLDRGNTEAFF | TGTGCCAGTACCTTGGACAGGGGGAACACTGAAGCTTTCTTT
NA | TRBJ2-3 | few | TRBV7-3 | CASSSGGGSTDTQYF | TGTGCCAGCAGCTCCGGGGGTGGAAGCACAGATACGCAGTATTTT
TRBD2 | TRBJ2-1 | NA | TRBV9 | CASSVGVAGDPYNEQFF | TGTGCCAGCAGCGTAGGAGTAGCGGGAGACCCCTACAATGAGCAGTTCTTC
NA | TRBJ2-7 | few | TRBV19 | CASRVRDEQYF | TGTGCCAGTAGAGTCCGGGACGAGCAGTACTTC
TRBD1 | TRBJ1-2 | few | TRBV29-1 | CSVEETQGGYTF | TGCAGCGTTGAAGAGACACAGGGGGGCTACACCTTC